Below are 14 T cell receptor gamma chains sequenced from a single sample in a study of gamma-delta chains in newborns, infants, children. With CATT, TCRdb re-called clones from the reads. Of around 640 gamma-chain clones in the sample, about 41% were seen once. Material: blood. The origin of the receptors is a child who was a newborn, infant or young child, either healthy, febrile or measles-vaccinated (not recorded which).

This clone appeared once. Possible read error: a much larger clone is one base away. The sample holds other DNA sequences that translate to the same CDR3. The chain couples TRGV9 to TRGJP. TCRdb carries no J gene annotation; the J gene was assigned here by matching the DNA with germline. V trimming: 2 bases; J trimming: 8 bases; junction bases outside the gene matches: 9. This CDR3 has 17 amino acids. Germline V lookup: CDR1 GITISATS, CDR2 ISYDGTV (reference sequence). The CDR3 region is CALWEERGKLGKKIKVF. CDR3 coding DNA: TGTGCCTTGTGGGAGGAAAGAGGAAAGTTGGGCAAAAAAATCAAGGTATTT.

As for this clone: A much larger clone differs by one base, so this may be a read error. The same CDR3 is also encoded by other DNA sequences in this sample. The chain links TRGV9 to TRGJP. No J gene was available from TCRdb, and it was assigned here by a germline match of the DNA. Germline V lookup: CDR1 GITISATS, CDR2 ISYDGTV (reference sequence). The CDR3 has 18 amino acids. DNA of the CDR3: TGCGCCTTGTGGGAGGTACTGGGCCAGGAGTTGGGCAAAAAAATCAAGGTATTT. This encodes CALWEVLGQELGKKIKVF.

This clone is labeled as large. Distinct nucleotide sequences in the sample also encode this CDR3. The chain combines TRGV9 with TRGJP. The J gene comes from matching the DNA to germline here; TCRdb lacks it. Germline V gene sequence: CDR1 GITISATS, CDR2 ISYDGTV (reference sequence). V was clipped by 1 base and J by 3 bases; unmatched bases: 3. This CDR3 has 17 residues. The CDR3 sequence is CALWEVSQELGKKIKVF. The DNA of the CDR3 is TGTGCCTTGTGGGAGGTTTCGCAAGAGTTGGGCAAAAAAATCAAGGTATTT.

This clone is termed large. This sample also contains other DNA sequences that code for the same CDR3. CDR3 residues: CATWDRHYKKLF. The CDR3, as DNA: TGTGCCACCTGGGACAGGCATTATAAGAAACTCTTT. V gene TRGV3 combines with J gene TRGJ1 or TRGJ2. TCRdb supplies no J gene; here it was assigned by aligning the nucleotide sequence to germline. Per germline, CDR1 VTNTFY and CDR2 YDVSTARD (reference sequence). Trimming cost V 0 bases and J 5 bases; bases outside gene matches: 1. There are 12 residues in the CDR3.

Regarding this clone: One end of the junction does not line up with germline, which may come from a read error. The same CDR3 is also encoded by other DNA sequences in this sample. V and J are TRGV9 and TRGJP. In the absence of a J gene in TCRdb, the DNA was matched to germline to assign it here. There are 17 residues in the CDR3. Germline CDR1 and CDR2: GITISATS and ISYDGTV (reference sequence). The CDR3 region is CALWESLQELGKKIKVF. As DNA, the CDR3 is TGCGCCTTGTGGGAGTCCCTCCAGGAGTTGGGCAAAAAAATCAAGGTATTT.

Sample share makes this clone large. Other nucleotide sequences from this sample produce the same CDR3. This CDR3 is CALWEVRELGKKIKVF. DNA for the CDR3: TGTGCCTTGTGGGAGGTCCGGGAGTTGGGCAAAAAAATCAAGGTATTT. The chain couples TRGV9 to TRGJP. The J gene, left out of TCRdb, was set here by checking the DNA against germline. This CDR3 region has 16 residues. From germline, CDR1 is GITISATS and CDR2 ISYDGTV (reference sequence). Trimming cost V 1 base and J 7 bases; bases outside gene matches: 4.

As regards this clone: One base away lies a much larger clone, so this may be a sequencing read error. This chain joins TRGV9 and TRGJP. TCRdb lists no J gene, so it was determined here by aligning the DNA to germline. The germline V gene encodes CDR1 GITISATS and CDR2 ISYDGTV (reference sequence). The CDR3 sequence is 17 residues long. The V segment lost 0 bases and the J segment 9 bases; nucleotides outside the gene matches: 8. The CDR3 coding sequence is TGTGCCTTGTGGGAGGTGCAGAGAGGGTTGGGCAAAAAAATCAAGGTATTT. It codes for CALWEVQRGLGKKIKVF.

By share of the sample, this clone is hyperexpanded. The sample contains more than one DNA sequence encoding this CDR3. This chain connects TRGV9 to TRGJP. TCRdb leaves out the J gene; it was filled in here by matching the DNA to germline. V was pared by 0 bases and J by 7 bases, with 3 bases of the junction left unmatched. Germline CDR1 and CDR2: GITISATS and ISYDGTV (reference sequence). The CDR3 loop spans 16 amino acids. The CDR3 is CALWEVRELGKKIKVF. DNA for the CDR3: TGTGCCTTGTGGGAGGTGAGGGAGTTGGGCAAAAAAATCAAGGTATTT.

This clone was recorded only once. The chain joins TRGV9 to TRGJP. In the absence of a J gene in TCRdb, the DNA was matched to germline to assign it here. The V segment lost 2 bases and the J segment 7 bases; nucleotides outside the gene matches: 11. The germline V gene has CDR1 GITISATS and CDR2 ISYDGTV (reference sequence). CDR3 length equals 18 residues. The CDR3 bases are TGTGCCTTGTGGGAGGCACCGGGCCAGGAGTTGGGCAAAAAAATCAAGGTATTT. It specifies CALWEAPGQELGKKIKVF.

About this clone: Since a much larger clone is just one base distant, this may be a read error. The chain couples TRGV9 to TRGJ1 or TRGJ2. The J gene was missing in TCRdb and was found by matching the end of the DNA to germline. The germline V gene has CDR1 GITISATS and CDR2 ISYDGTV (reference sequence). This CDR3 spans 9 amino acids. The CDR3 loop is CALWEVKLF. The CDR3 region has the DNA TGCGCCTTGTGGGAGGTGAAACTCTTT.

By share, this clone ranks as large. The rearrangement links TRGV9 to TRGJP. The J gene, left out of TCRdb, was set here by checking the DNA against germline. Looked up from germline, CDR1 is GITISATS and CDR2 is ISYDGTV (reference sequence). This CDR3 has 16 amino acids. V shed 0 bases, J shed 8 bases, and the junction held 4 bases outside the gene matches. CDR3 DNA: TGTGCCTTGTGGGAGGTGTTAAAGTTGGGCAAAAAAATCAAGGTATTT. It is translated as CALWEVLKLGKKIKVF.

This clone ranks as large. The genes are TRGV9 and TRGJP. Since TCRdb gives no J gene, matching the DNA to germline was used here to assign it. CDR1 and CDR2 (germline): GITISATS, ISYDGTV (reference sequence). The junction had 4 bases not matched to a gene; V was cut back by 0 bases and J by 11 bases. This CDR3 has 15 amino acids. The CDR3 DNA follows: TGTGCCTTGTGGGAGGTGCAGGTGGGCAAAAAAATCAAGGTATTT. The encoded protein is CALWEVQVGKKIKVF.

On this clone: Just one base apart from a much larger clone, this may be a read error. The chain links TRGV9 to TRGJP. Since TCRdb gives no J gene, matching the DNA to germline was used here to assign it. The germline V gene encodes CDR1 GITISATS and CDR2 ISYDGTV (reference sequence). The CDR3 length is 17 residues. CDR3 DNA sequence: TGTGCCTTGTGGGAGGTAAGACAAGAGTTGGGCAAAAAAGTCAAGGTATTT. Translated: CALWEVRQELGKKVKVF.

This clone has only one observation. Mismatch with germline at one junction end may stem from a read error. The rearrangement links TRGV9 to TRGJ1 or TRGJ2. TCRdb gives no J gene; it was assigned here by matching the DNA to germline. The CDR3 is 14 amino acids. Germline CDR1 reads GITISATS; CDR2 reads ISYDGTV (reference sequence). The CDR3 loop reads CASWEVEGYYKKLF. The DNA for the CDR3 is TGTGCCTCGTGGGAGGTAGAAGGATATTATAAGAAACTCTTT.